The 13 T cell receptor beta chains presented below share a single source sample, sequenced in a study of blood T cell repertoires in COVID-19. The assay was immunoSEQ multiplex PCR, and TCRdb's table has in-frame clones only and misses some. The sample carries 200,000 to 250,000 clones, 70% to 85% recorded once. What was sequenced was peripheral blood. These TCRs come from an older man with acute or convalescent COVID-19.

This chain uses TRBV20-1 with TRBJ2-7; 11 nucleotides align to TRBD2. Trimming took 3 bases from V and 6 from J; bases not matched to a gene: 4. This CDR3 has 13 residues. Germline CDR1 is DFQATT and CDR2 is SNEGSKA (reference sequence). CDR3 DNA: TGCAGTGCTAGTAGCGGGAGGGGGTCCGAGCAGTACTTC. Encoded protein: CSASSGRGSEQYF.

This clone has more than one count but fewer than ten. The CDR3 DNA sequence: TGTGCCAGCAGTGAAGCCGGGAGGGGGAGGACCATATATTTT. Translation gives CASSEAGRGRTIYF. The chain links TRBV6-1 to TRBJ1-3, with a possible D match to TRBD1 (6 bases). There are 14 residues in the CDR3. Trimming shortened V by 0 bases and J by 10 bases, and 13 bases separated the two germline ends. The germline V gene has CDR1 MNHNS and CDR2 SASEGT.

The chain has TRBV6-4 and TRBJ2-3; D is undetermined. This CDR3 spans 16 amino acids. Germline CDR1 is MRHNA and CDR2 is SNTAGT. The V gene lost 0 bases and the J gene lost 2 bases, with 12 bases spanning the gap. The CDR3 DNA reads TGTGCCAGCAGTGACTCTAAGGTGAGCGACACAGATACGCAGTATTTT. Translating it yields CASSDSKVSDTDTQYF.

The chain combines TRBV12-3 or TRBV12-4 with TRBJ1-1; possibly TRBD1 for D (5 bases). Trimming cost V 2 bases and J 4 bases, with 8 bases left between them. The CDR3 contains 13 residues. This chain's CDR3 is CASSLLRGTEAFF. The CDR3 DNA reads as TGTGCCAGCAGTTTATTAAGGGGCACTGAAGCTTTCTTT.

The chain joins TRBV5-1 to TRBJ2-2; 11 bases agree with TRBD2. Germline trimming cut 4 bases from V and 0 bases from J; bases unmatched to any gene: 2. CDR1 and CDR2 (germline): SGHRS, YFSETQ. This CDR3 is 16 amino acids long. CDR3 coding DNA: TGCGCCAGCAGCACTAGCGGGAGCGCGAACACCGGGGAGCTGTTTTTT. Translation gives CASSTSGSANTGELFF.

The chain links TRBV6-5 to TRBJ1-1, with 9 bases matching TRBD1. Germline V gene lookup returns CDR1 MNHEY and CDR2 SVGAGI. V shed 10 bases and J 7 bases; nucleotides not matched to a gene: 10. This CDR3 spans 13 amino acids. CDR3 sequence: CATTGQGDLEAFF. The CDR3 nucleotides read TGTGCCACGACGGGACAGGGCGACCTTGAAGCTTTCTTT.

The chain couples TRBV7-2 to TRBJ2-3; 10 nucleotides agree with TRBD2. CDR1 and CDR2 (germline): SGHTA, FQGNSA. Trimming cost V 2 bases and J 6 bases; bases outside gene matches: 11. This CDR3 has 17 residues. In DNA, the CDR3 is TGTGCCAGCAGCTTACTGGCTAGCGGGAGATACGCGGATACGCAGTATTTT. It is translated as CASSLLASGRYADTQYF.

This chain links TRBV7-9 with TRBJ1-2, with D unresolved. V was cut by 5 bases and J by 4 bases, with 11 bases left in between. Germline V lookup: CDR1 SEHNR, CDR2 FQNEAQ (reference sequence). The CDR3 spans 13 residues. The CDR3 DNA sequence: TGTGCCAGCAGCCGTGGGAGACTCTATGGCTACACCTTC. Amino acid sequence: CASSRGRLYGYTF.

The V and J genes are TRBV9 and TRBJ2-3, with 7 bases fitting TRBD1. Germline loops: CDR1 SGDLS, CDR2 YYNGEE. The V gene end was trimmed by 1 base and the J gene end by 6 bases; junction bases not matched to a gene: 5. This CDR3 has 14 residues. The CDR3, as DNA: TGTGCCAGCAGCGTAAGGACAGGCGGGGATACGCAGTATTTT. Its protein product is CASSVRTGGDTQYF.

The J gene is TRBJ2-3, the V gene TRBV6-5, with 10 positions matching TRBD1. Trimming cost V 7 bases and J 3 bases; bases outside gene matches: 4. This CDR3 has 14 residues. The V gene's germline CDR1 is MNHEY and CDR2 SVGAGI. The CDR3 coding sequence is TGTGCCAGCAACCGGGACAGGGGAACAGATACGCAGTATTTT. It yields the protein CASNRDRGTDTQYF.

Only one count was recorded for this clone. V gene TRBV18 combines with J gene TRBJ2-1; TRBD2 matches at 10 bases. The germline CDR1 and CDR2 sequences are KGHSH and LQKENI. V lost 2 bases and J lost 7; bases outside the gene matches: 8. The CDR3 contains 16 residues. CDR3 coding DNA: TGTGCCAGCTCACCATCGTCTAGCGGGAGTATAAATGAGCAGTTCTTC. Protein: CASSPSSSGSINEQFF.

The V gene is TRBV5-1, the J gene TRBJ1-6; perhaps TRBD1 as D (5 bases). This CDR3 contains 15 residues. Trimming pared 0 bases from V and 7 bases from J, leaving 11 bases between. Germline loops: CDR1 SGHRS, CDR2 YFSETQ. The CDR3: CASSLDPQGNSPLHF. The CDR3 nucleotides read TGCGCCAGCAGCTTGGATCCCCAGGGAAATTCACCCCTCCACTTT.

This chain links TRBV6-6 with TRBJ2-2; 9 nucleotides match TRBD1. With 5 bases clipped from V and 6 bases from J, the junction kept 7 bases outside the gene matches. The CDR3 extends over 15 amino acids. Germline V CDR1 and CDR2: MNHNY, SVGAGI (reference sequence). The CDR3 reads CASSGGQGLSGELFF. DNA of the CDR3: TGTGCCAGCAGTGGGGGACAGGGCCTTTCCGGGGAGCTGTTTTTT.